The TCR beta chain described here comes from a study of T cell responses to AZD1222 COVID-19 vaccine (dated by TCRdb to the early 2020s). Broadly, across the study: A total of 230 to 250 trial participants underwent TCR sequencing, of whom about 200 had received two doses of AZD1222 and roughly 26 had received two doses of the MenACWY control vaccine. Trial participants were enrolled by age into subgroups of 18-55, 56-69 and 70-plus years, and roughly 150, 30 and 60 TCR-sequenced participants, respectively, were included in these subgroups. Broader findings and caveats from the paper: Conclusions about previously exposed vaccinees were limited because only a handful of AZD1222 recipients were SARS-CoV-2 seropositive at baseline. Reportedly, close to half of the unique spike-specific TCRs recognized epitopes lying outside the regions that are mutated in the B.1.351 and B.1.1.7 variants. Spike-specific TCR breadth and depth rose significantly after two AZD1222 doses compared with day 0 and with MenACWY recipients. Most participants were white British and females outnumbered males, and the authors suggested that clonal diversity may have been underestimated. Because no day 14 peak-response samples were available, repertoires were characterized only after the peak T cell response. The 56-69-year group was small, and its depth increase did not reach significance, likely because of low power. Vaccine-associated CD4 TCRs spanned the whole spike protein, with dominant responses in regions 160-218 and 743-854.

The CDR3 regions of human TCRbeta chains were analyzed by immunosequencing. Processing in the source paper ran as follows. Repertoire TCRs were matched against a reference library of SARS-CoV-2-specific TCRs generated with the MIRA antigen-specificity platform. Breadth meant the fraction of unique TCRs that were SARS-CoV-2-associated, whereas depth meant the fraction of total T cells that were SARS-CoV-2-associated. Using the MIRA data, each spike-specific TCR was mapped to the spike region that the TCR reacts to and placed in a CD4 or CD8 class. Log10-transformed breadth and depth values were compared by one-way ANOVA with Sidak's multiple comparisons tests. TCRdb obtained this table from immuneACCESS and retained in-frame rearrangements with V and J assigned. These tables miss some clones; where compared with another copy, unresolved V genes account for less than half of the shortfall, and the remainder is unexplained. V and J calls and clone size are as listed in that table; D and trimming were resolved from the DNA. The sample data list about 150,000 clones, and 86% of these were observed just once. Clones ranked in the top ten supply 5.5% to 6% of the sample.

Concerning this clone itself: Its antigen has not been determined. Base quality data are lacking; no much larger clone is found one base away.

Relative to germline, V is 1 base shorter and J is 4 bases shorter, with 11 bases between their ends. The CDR3 contains 14 residues, cysteine and phenylalanine counted. CDR3 DNA only is kept here, 42 bases in frame from base 1. The germline V gene yields SGHRS for CDR1 and YFSETQ for CDR2. What the time point label conveys for this sample: baseline before first vaccination. Read against the paper, the sample's treatment or condition label means: meningococcal conjugate vaccine given as trial control. The vaccinee samples were drawn from two UK trials, COV001 and COV002, one of which was a single-blind randomized controlled phase 2/3 trial testing AZD1222 (ChAdOx1 nCoV-19) in healthy adults. For TCRbeta chain sequencing, PBMC samples were collected from trial participants at day 0 and at day 28 after the second dose.

The chain couples TRBV5-1 to TRBJ1-1, with TRBD1 perhaps the D gene, on 5 matching bases. The clonotype originates from an adult in good health. The sample here was peripheral blood, taken on day 0 of MenACWY control vaccination. The nucleotides are TGCGCCAGCAGCTTGTACGGGGGGAGCACTGAAGCTTTCTTT. Translated, it gives CASSLYGGSTEAFF.